This T cell receptor beta chain was found in a study of control samples from healthy donors and cancer patients. The germline gives CDR1 SNHLY, CDR2 FYNNEI. The CDR3 length is 16 residues. V lost 2 bases to trimming and J lost 4 bases, with 15 bases between them. The method was immunoSEQ multiplex PCR; TCRdb's version includes in-frame clones alone and lacks a portion of them. Of roughly 130,000 clones in the sample, approximately 90% are singletons; the top ten hold 8.6%. This clone has more than one count but fewer than ten. V is TRBV2 and J is TRBJ1-3; no clear D. Sample: blood. The sequence came from a man aged 18-30 years in good health. The CDR3: CASSERIGLSGNTIYF. CDR3 DNA: TGTGCCAGCAGTGAAAGGATAGGGCTGTCGGGAAACACCATATATTTT.